This T cell receptor (beta chain) originates from a study of identical twins. The V gene lost 1 base and the J gene lost 6 bases, with 8 bases spanning the gap. CDR3 length equals 13 residues. Germline CDR1 reads LNHNV; CDR2 reads YYDKDF (reference sequence). MiXCR, run by TCRdb on the 5' RACE reads, gives a single entry per CDR3 protein. The sample yields around 200,000 distinct CDR3 sequences, roughly 9.4% seen once. This clonotype was seen a handful of times. The chain combines TRBV15 with TRBJ2-3; D not resolved. The origin of this receptor is a woman aged 18-29 years in good health. Sequenced: memory (CD45RO+) T cells sorted from blood. The CDR3 coding sequence is TGTGCCACCAGCAGAGCCCCAGCGGATACGCAGTATTTT. It encodes CATSRAPADTQYF. Together with reference TRBV15 and TRBJ2-3, the CDR3 gives the full variable domain: DAMVIQNPRYQVTQFGKPVTLSCSQTLNHNVMYWYQQKSSQAPKLLFHYYDKDFNNEADTPDNFQSRRPNTSFCFLDIRSPGLGDTAMYLCATSRAPADTQYFGPGTRLTVL.